The following is a TCR beta chain sequence with its context. The CDR3 runs to 15 residues. V was pared by 0 bases and J by 1 base, with 10 bases between. Germline V gene sequence: CDR1 SGHRS, CDR2 YFSETQ. TCRdb re-derived calls from the RT-PCR reads in MiXCR, one entry per CDR3 protein. The sample includes about 680,000 distinct CDR3 sequences, 14% of them seen just once. The sample was memory CD4+ T cells from blood. This clonotype was sampled from a female donor in good health, serving as a healthy control. The V and J genes are TRBV5-1 and TRBJ2-5; tentative D call: TRBD1 (5 bases). CDR3 loop: CASSLGTPTQETQYF. As DNA, the CDR3 is TGCGCCAGCAGCTTGGGGACACCCACCCAAGAGACCCAGTACTTC.